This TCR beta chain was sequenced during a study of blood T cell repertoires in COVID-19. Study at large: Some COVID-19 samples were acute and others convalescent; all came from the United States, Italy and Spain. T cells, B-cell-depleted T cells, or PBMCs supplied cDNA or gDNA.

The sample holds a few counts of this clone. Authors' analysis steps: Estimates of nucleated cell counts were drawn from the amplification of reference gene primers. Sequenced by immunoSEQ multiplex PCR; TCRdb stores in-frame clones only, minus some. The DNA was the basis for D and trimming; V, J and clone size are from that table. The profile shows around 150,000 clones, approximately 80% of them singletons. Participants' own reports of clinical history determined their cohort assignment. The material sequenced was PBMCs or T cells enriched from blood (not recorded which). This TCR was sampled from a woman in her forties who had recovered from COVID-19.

The CDR3 region has the DNA TGCAGCGTTGAAGATCGAGCCGGGACTAGCGGGAGGAGGATCGATGAGCAGTTCTTC. Translating gives CSVEDRAGTSGRRIDEQFF. V and J are TRBV29-1 and TRBJ2-1; 15 nucleotides line up with TRBD2. CDR1 is SQVTM and CDR2 is ANQGSEA in the germline V gene. CDR3 size: 19 residues. The V gene end was trimmed by 0 bases and the J gene end by 8 bases; junction bases not matched to a gene: 14.